This is a list of T cell receptor beta chains from one sample in a study of early T cells in non-severe SARS-CoV-2 infection. MiXCR, run by TCRdb on the 5' RACE reads, gives a single entry per CDR3 protein. Of approximately 77,000 distinct CDR3 sequences listed, approximately 12% were seen once; the top ten hold around a sixth. Sample: whole blood, taken at baseline. The receptors were gathered from an adult who was a healthcare worker with PCR-confirmed SARS-CoV-2 infection or an uninfected control (not recorded which). The donor label of this sample is uncertain. CDR3s include the opening cysteine and the closing phenylalanine or tryptophan. D genes are given only for firm matches. Size is stated for part of the rows, as once, few or many counts, or as a class when the clone is expanded.

NA,TRBJ2-1,many,TRBV24-1,TGTGCCACCAGTGGGTCAATTGGGGAGCAGTTCTTC,CATSGSIGEQFF
NA,TRBJ1-2,NA,TRBV12-3/TRBV12-4,TGTGCCAGCAGTCCGCCTGCTTCGGGCTCTATTAACTATGGCTACACCTTC,CASSPPASGSINYGYTF
TRBD1,TRBJ2-3,few,TRBV29-1,TGCAGCGTTGGCCCTTTAGGGGGCCGCGGGGATACGCAGTATTTT,CSVGPLGGRGDTQYF
NA,TRBJ2-5,NA,TRBV27,TGTGCCAGCAGTTTTGGGCTAGCCGGTGGAGAGACCCAGTACTTC,CASSFGLAGGETQYF
NA,TRBJ1-3,NA,TRBV7-6,TGTGCCAGCAGCTTAGAACCTTCGCGGGCAGGCTCTGGAAACACCATATATTTT,CASSLEPSRAGSGNTIYF
NA,TRBJ2-1,NA,TRBV15,TGTGCCACCAGCCCTCTCCTGTTAGTTTACAATGAGCAGTTCTTC,CATSPLLLVYNEQFF
NA,TRBJ2-3,many,TRBV20-1,TGCAGTGCTAGTACGGCCGTCACAGATACGCAGTATTTT,CSASTAVTDTQYF
TRBD1,TRBJ2-2,few,TRBV5-1,TGCGCCAGCAGAACGACAGGGGGGGACACCGGGGAGCTGTTTTTT,CASRTTGGDTGELFF
NA,TRBJ1-5,few,TRBV4-1,TGCGCCAGCAGTCGAAAGGACGACAATCAGCCCCAGCATTTT,CASSRKDDNQPQHF
NA,TRBJ2-7,NA,TRBV4-1,TGCGCCAGCAGCGTCGGACAGCCCCTCTCCTACGAGCAGTACTTC,CASSVGQPLSYEQYF
TRBD1,TRBJ1-1,few,TRBV6-4,TGTGCCAGCAGTGACGGACCAGGGGGCAACACTGAAGCTTTCTTT,CASSDGPGGNTEAFF
NA,TRBJ2-3,many,TRBV7-3,TGTGCCAGCAGCTTTAGCGGACCCACAGATACGCAGTATTTT,CASSFSGPTDTQYF
TRBD1,TRBJ2-3,few,TRBV29-1,TGCAGCGAAAAGGACAGGGGATGGGGAGATACGCAGTATTTT,CSEKDRGWGDTQYF
NA,TRBJ1-1,NA,TRBV18,TGTGCCAGCTCACCGGAACAGGCTCAACTGAACACTGAAGCTTTCTTT,CASSPEQAQLNTEAFF
TRBD2,TRBJ2-2,few,TRBV10-3,TGTGCCATCAGGTCACTAGCGGGAGGTGGAACCGGGGAGCTGTTTTTT,CAIRSLAGGGTGELFF
NA,TRBJ1-2,many,TRBV7-9,TGTGCCAGCAGCCCTAGAGAAGAGTTCTATGGCTACACCTTC,CASSPREEFYGYTF
NA,TRBJ2-7,NA,TRBV4-3,TGCGCCAGCAGCCAAGCGGATGGTGCCTACGAGCAGTACTTC,CASSQADGAYEQYF
NA,TRBJ2-2,NA,TRBV4-1,TGCGCCAGCAGCCAAGACCCCAGGAACACCGGGGAGCTGTTTTTT,CASSQDPRNTGELFF
NA,TRBJ2-4,NA,TRBV18,TGTGCCAGCTCACCTTTTCTAGGAGAAAACAAAAACATTCAGTACTTC,CASSPFLGENKNIQYF
TRBD1,TRBJ2-5,NA,TRBV13,TGTGCCAGCAGCTTAGGACAGGGGACCTTGGGGACCCAGTACTTC,CASSLGQGTLGTQYF
TRBD2,TRBJ2-5,NA,TRBV5-1,TGCGCCAGCAGCCCGGGCGGGGGGCCCCAAGAGACCCAGTACTTC,CASSPGGGPQETQYF
NA,TRBJ1-5,many,TRBV6-5,TGTGCCAGCAGTTATTCGGTTGGGCGGAATCAGCCCCAGCATTTT,CASSYSVGRNQPQHF
TRBD2,TRBJ2-7,many,TRBV11-2,TGTGCCAGCAGCCCTTGGGCTAGCGGGGAGCAGTACTTC,CASSPWASGEQYF
TRBD1,TRBJ2-2,NA,TRBV4-3,TGCGCCAGCAGCCAAGCTACAGGGGTGCGAGGGGAGCTGTTTTTT,CASSQATGVRGELFF
TRBD2,TRBJ2-1,NA,TRBV20-1,TGCAGTGCTAGAGACCCTAGCCCGGGGGGTGGTAATGAGCAGTTCTTC,CSARDPSPGGGNEQFF
NA,TRBJ2-3,NA,TRBV7-2,TGTGCCAGCAGCTTTGACACAGATACGCAGTATTTT,CASSFDTDTQYF
TRBD1,TRBJ1-4,NA,TRBV9,TGTGCCAGCAGCCTATACGGGACAGGGGAGGATGAAAAACTGTTTTTT,CASSLYGTGEDEKLFF
NA,TRBJ2-3,many,TRBV3-1,TGTGCCAGCAGCCAAGTAAAGCGACTTTCGACAGATACGCAGTATTTT,CASSQVKRLSTDTQYF
NA,TRBJ2-1,few,TRBV14,TGTGCCAGCAGCCAAGACGTTCATGAGCAGTTCTTC,CASSQDVHEQFF
NA,TRBJ1-1,large,TRBV5-1,TGCGCCAGCAGCTTGGCCGGAGCTTTTGAAGCTTTCTTT,CASSLAGAFEAFF
TRBD1,TRBJ1-5,few,TRBV7-2,TGTGCCAGCAGCTCTAGGACAGGGGTTCAGCCCCAGCATTTT,CASSSRTGVQPQHF
NA,TRBJ2-5,few,TRBV24-1,TGTGCCACCAGTGATTTTAGGACAGAGACCCAGTACTTC,CATSDFRTETQYF
NA,TRBJ1-2,NA,TRBV29-1,TGCAGCGTTGAACGGGTTGACGGCTACACCTTC,CSVERVDGYTF
NA,TRBJ2-1,many,TRBV7-6,TGTGCCAGCACCCCCTTATATCTCGACAATGAGCAGTTCTTC,CASTPLYLDNEQFF
NA,TRBJ2-2,NA,TRBV6-1,TGTGCCAGCAGTGAAGGGCAGGCCAACACCGGGGAGCTGTTTTTT,CASSEGQANTGELFF
NA,TRBJ1-4,few,TRBV4-3,TGCGCCAGCAGCCAGACGGCCGGTGAAAAACTGTTTTTT,CASSQTAGEKLFF
NA,TRBJ1-1,few,TRBV12-3/TRBV12-4,TGTGCCAGCAGTTTAGGGTTCACAGAAGCTTTCTTT,CASSLGFTEAFF
TRBD1,TRBJ1-2,few,TRBV5-8,TGTGCCAGCAGCTTGACAGGGGAACATGGCTACACCTTC,CASSLTGEHGYTF
NA,TRBJ1-2,few,TRBV27,TGTGCCAGCAGTTTAAGTCGCGGGTATGGCTACACCTTC,CASSLSRGYGYTF
NA,TRBJ2-3,few,TRBV5-5,TGTGCCAGCAGCTTGGAGGGACGGATCACAGATACGCAGTATTTT,CASSLEGRITDTQYF
NA,TRBJ2-5,NA,TRBV2,TGTGCCAGCAGTGAAATGACCGTGAGTGAGACCCAGTACTTC,CASSEMTVSETQYF
TRBD1,TRBJ1-5,NA,TRBV6-2/TRBV6-3,TGTGCCAGCAGTTACTCGATGACAGGGAAGCTCAATCAGCCCCAGCATTTT,CASSYSMTGKLNQPQHF
NA,TRBJ2-5,NA,TRBV5-1,TGCGCCAGCAGCTTGGGGGGGACCAATCCGAAGACCCAGTACTTC,CASSLGGTNPKTQYF
NA,TRBJ2-7,NA,TRBV5-5,TGTGCCAGCAGCTCCGGGACCCTGTTTTATGAGCAGTACTTC,CASSSGTLFYEQYF
NA,TRBJ2-7,NA,TRBV28,TGTGCCAGCAGAACTGACGGGACCTACGAGCAGTACTTC,CASRTDGTYEQYF